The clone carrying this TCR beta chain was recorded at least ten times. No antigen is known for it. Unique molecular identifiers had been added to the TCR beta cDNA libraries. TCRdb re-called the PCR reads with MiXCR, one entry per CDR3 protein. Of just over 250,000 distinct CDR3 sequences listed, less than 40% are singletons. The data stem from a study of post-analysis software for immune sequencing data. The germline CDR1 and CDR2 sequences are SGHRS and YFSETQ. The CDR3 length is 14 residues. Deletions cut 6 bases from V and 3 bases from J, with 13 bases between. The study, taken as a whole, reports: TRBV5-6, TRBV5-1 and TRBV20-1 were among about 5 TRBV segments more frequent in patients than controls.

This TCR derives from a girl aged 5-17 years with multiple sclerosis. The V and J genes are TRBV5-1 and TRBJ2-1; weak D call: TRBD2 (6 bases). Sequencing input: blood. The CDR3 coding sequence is TGCGCCAGCAATCGGGGGAACGACTACAATGAGCAGTTCTTC. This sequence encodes CASNRGNDYNEQFF. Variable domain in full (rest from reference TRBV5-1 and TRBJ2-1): KAGVTQTPRYLIKTRGQQVTLSCSPISGHRSVSWYQQTPGQGLQFLFEYFSETQRNKGNFPGRFSGRQFSNSRSEMNVSTLELGDSALYLCASNRGNDYNEQFFGPGTRLTVL.